Following are 4 T cell receptor beta chains from one sample sequenced in a study of post-analysis software for immune sequencing data. Overall study findings and caveats: In patients, five or six TRBV segments were more frequent than in controls, with TRBV5-6, TRBV5-1 and TRBV20-1 among them.

The antigens these receptors bind are not known. TCR beta cDNA libraries had unique molecular identifiers. TCRdb independently ran MiXCR on the PCR reads; one entry per CDR3 protein. The table has over 700,000 distinct CDR3 sequences, roughly 29% seen once. The sequenced sample was blood. The receptors were sampled from a girl aged 5-17 years with multiple sclerosis.

This chain connects TRBV6-2 or TRBV6-3 to TRBJ2-3; 8 bases agree with TRBD2. CDR1 is MNHEY and CDR2 is SVGEGT in the germline V gene. J gave up 2 bases and V 8 bases, and 9 bases lay outside the gene matches. The CDR3 consists of 15 residues. CDR3 residues: CASRITGLATDTQYF. CDR3 nucleotide sequence: TGTGCCAGCCGAATCACAGGACTAGCCACAGATACGCAGTATTTT.

V usage is TRBV6-5 and J usage is TRBJ2-1; 8 bases align to TRBD2. The CDR3 has 16 residues. Trimming cost V 4 bases and J 7 bases; bases outside gene matches: 12. The germline gives CDR1 MNHEY, CDR2 SVGAGI. The CDR3 spells CASSSFGGGVGNEQFF. The CDR3, as DNA: TGTGCCAGCAGTTCCTTCGGGGGGGGCGTTGGGAATGAGCAGTTCTTC.

This clonotype was seen only a few times. This chain connects TRBV24-1 to TRBJ2-5; perhaps D is TRBD1 or TRBD2 (5 bases each). Trimming shortened V by 8 bases and J by 5 bases, and 8 bases separated the two germline ends. This CDR3 contains 11 residues. In germline, CDR1 is KGHDR, CDR2 SFDVKD. The CDR3 region is CATKEGETQYF. As DNA, the CDR3 is TGTGCCACCAAAGAGGGGGAGACCCAGTACTTC.

This clonotype was detected a few times. The chain couples TRBV10-3 to TRBJ1-4; D perhaps matches TRBD1 (5 bases). V dropped 10 bases and J dropped 8 bases, with 20 bases sitting between them. The CDR3 is made up of 14 amino acids. Germline V gives CDR1 ENHRY, CDR2 SYGVKD. CDR3 protein: CATAGTAIVEKLFF. CDR3 bases: TGTGCCACCGCCGGGACCGCGATCGTAGAAAAACTGTTTTTT.